The T cell receptor beta chain under discussion was sequenced for a study of blood T cell repertoires in COVID-19. The repertoire was sequenced with immunoSEQ multiplex PCR; TCRdb's copy has only in-frame clones and lacks some. The sample has over 120,000 clones, 70% to 90% seen once. The CDR3 has 16 amino acids. CDR1 is MGHRA and CDR2 is YSYEKL in the germline V gene. The trim removed 1 base at V and 2 bases at J, leaving 6 bases unmatched. The sequence came from a man in his sixties or seventies with acute or convalescent COVID-19. V gene TRBV4-1 combines with J gene TRBJ2-3; TRBD2 aligns across 7 bases. The sequencing sample was made of peripheral blood. CDR3 sequence (DNA): TGCGCCAGCAGCCAAGGAATAGCGGGTCTCACAGATACGCAGTATTTT. This codes for CASSQGIAGLTDTQYF.